This section outlines one T cell receptor (beta chain) sequence together with its context. Its matching antigen is unknown. A single record per CDR3 protein comes from TCRdb applying MiXCR to the 5' RACE reads. The sample lists 150,000 to 200,000 distinct CDR3 sequences; 9.3% were seen once. This entry is derived from a study of T cells after yellow fever vaccination. Notes on the study in general: The study noted that FACS-sorted repertoires could contain abundant clonotypes contaminating from the bulk population.

The CDR3 covers 14 residues. Trimming took 6 bases from V and 5 from J; bases not matched to a gene: 7. The J gene is TRBJ2-1, the V gene TRBV12-3 or TRBV12-4; 7 nucleotides align to TRBD1. The sequencing used CD8+ T cells sorted from PBMCs, collected 45 days after the yellow fever booster vaccination. The sequence was obtained from a young man who received the YFV17D yellow fever vaccine. CDR3 nucleotide sequence: TGTGCCAGCAGCAGGACAGGTTTCCACAATGAGCAGTTCTTC. This translates into CASSRTGFHNEQFF.